These T cell receptor beta chains were read from a single sample in a study of T-cell memory formation after mild COVID-19. One entry per CDR3 protein results from TCRdb running MiXCR on the 5' RACE reads. The data contain 65,000 to 100,000 distinct CDR3 sequences, 9.5% to 15% of them seen just once; the ten biggest clones take up 35% to 50%. Material for sequencing was PBMCs or a T cell subset sorted from them (not recorded which). The receptor source for this set is a man aged 18 to 29 who had mild COVID-19 (a few samples of this study predate the infection). Cell type and time point are not known. The CDR3 runs from the conserved cysteine through the conserved F or W. A D gene is named only where the DNA matches it firmly. Clone size is given for some rows only: seen once, a few or many times, or a class if the clone is expanded.

>few|TRBV7-6|TRBJ2-4|TRBD1
CASSSGTGIQYF
TGTGCCAGCAGCTCGGGGACAGGCATTCAGTACTTC
>-|TRBV6-2/TRBV6-3|TRBJ2-1|-
CASEGGGMYNEQFF
TGTGCCAGCGAAGGTGGGGGAATGTACAATGAGCAGTTCTTC
>many|TRBV4-1|TRBJ2-2|-
CASSQGVGGGGELFF
TGCGCCAGCAGCCAAGGGGTAGGGGGAGGCGGGGAGCTGTTTTTT
>-|TRBV4-1|TRBJ2-2|TRBD1
CASRTGTGTGELFF
TGCGCCAGCAGGACCGGGACAGGCACCGGGGAGCTGTTTTTT
>-|TRBV27|TRBJ1-2|-
CASSLSRYYYGYTF
TGTGCCAGCAGTTTATCGAGGTACTATTATGGCTACACCTTC
>few|TRBV4-1|TRBJ1-2|-
CASSQDLGIRGGYGYTF
TGCGCCAGCAGCCAAGACCTCGGAATCCGAGGCGGCTATGGCTACACCTTC
>few|TRBV6-6|TRBJ2-2|TRBD1
CASSLSGQGAAGELFF
TGTGCCAGCAGTCTCTCCGGACAGGGGGCAGCCGGGGAGCTGTTTTTT
>few|TRBV7-6|TRBJ1-1|-
CASSFPGGAPEAFF
TGTGCCAGCAGCTTCCCGGGGGGGGCTCCTGAAGCTTTCTTT
>few|TRBV4-3|TRBJ2-2|TRBD2
CASSQDQAGNTGELFF
TGCGCCAGCAGCCAAGATCAAGCGGGAAACACCGGGGAGCTGTTTTTT
>few|TRBV7-6|TRBJ2-3|-
CASSPGGGGDTQYF
TGTGCCAGCAGCCCCGGGGGTGGGGGAGATACGCAGTATTTT
>few|TRBV9|TRBJ1-1|-
CASSETSRLNTEAFF
TGTGCCAGCAGCGAAACGAGCCGGTTGAACACTGAAGCTTTCTTT
>few|TRBV15|TRBJ2-7|TRBD2
CATLGGSSYEQYF
TGTGCCACCCTGGGGGGGAGCTCCTACGAGCAGTACTTC
>few|TRBV28|TRBJ2-1|-
CASSPIRRGRTYNEQFF
TGTGCCAGCAGCCCAATCCGTCGGGGGCGTACCTACAATGAGCAGTTCTTC
>few|TRBV6-6|TRBJ1-5|-
CASSYWKKNQPQHF
TGTGCCAGCAGTTATTGGAAGAAGAATCAGCCCCAGCATTTT
>-|TRBV27|TRBJ2-1|TRBD2
CASIISGGALDEQFF
TGTGCCAGCATTATTAGCGGGGGGGCCCTCGATGAGCAGTTCTTC
>few|TRBV4-1|TRBJ1-5|-
CASSQGGLVQPQHF
TGCGCCAGCAGCCAAGGGGGATTAGTTCAGCCCCAGCATTTT
>many|TRBV11-2|TRBJ1-1|-
CASSLDLASEAFF
TGTGCCAGCAGCTTAGATTTGGCATCTGAAGCTTTCTTT
>many|TRBV7-3|TRBJ2-1|TRBD2
CASSQYNIAGDLDEQFF
TGTGCCAGCAGTCAGTATAATATAGCGGGGGATCTCGATGAGCAGTTCTTC
>few|TRBV19|TRBJ1-5|TRBD1
CASSQSSRGHQPQHF
TGTGCCAGTTCTCAAAGCTCCAGGGGGCATCAGCCCCAGCATTTT
>-|TRBV5-4|TRBJ2-7|TRBD2
CASSLASGVTAYEQYF
TGTGCCAGCAGCTTGGCCAGCGGGGTGACTGCCTACGAGCAGTACTTC
>-|TRBV4-2|TRBJ2-1|-
CASSQDSDGMGHNEQFF
TGTGCCAGCAGCCAAGACTCCGATGGGATGGGGCACAATGAGCAGTTCTTC
>few|TRBV5-1|TRBJ2-7|TRBD1
CASSLTAGTGTYEQYF
TGCGCCAGCAGTTTGACCGCCGGGACAGGGACCTACGAGCAGTACTTC
>-|TRBV3-1|TRBJ2-5|-
CASSQYQETQYF
TGTGCCAGCAGCCAATATCAAGAGACCCAGTACTTC
>-|TRBV7-7|TRBJ1-6|TRBD1
CASSSGTDSPLHF
TGTGCTAGCAGCTCTGGGACAGATTCACCCCTCCACTTT
>few|TRBV6-5|TRBJ1-1|-
CASSATGVTEAFF
TGTGCCAGCAGCGCGACGGGGGTCACTGAAGCTTTCTTT
>-|TRBV4-3|TRBJ2-1|-
CASSALDNEQFF
TGCGCCAGCAGCGCCTTGGACAATGAGCAGTTCTTC
>-|TRBV5-1|TRBJ2-3|TRBD2
CASSSVAGGPTDTQYF
TGCGCCAGCAGCTCCGTAGCGGGGGGGCCGACAGATACGCAGTATTTT
>many|TRBV11-2|TRBJ2-3|-
CASSLDVGRARADTQYF
TGTGCCAGCAGCTTAGATGTCGGCAGGGCTCGAGCAGATACGCAGTATTTT
>few|TRBV9|TRBJ2-3|TRBD1
CASSRRQGGGTDTQYF
TGTGCCAGCAGCAGACGACAGGGGGGGGGCACAGATACGCAGTATTTT
>few|TRBV15|TRBJ2-7|TRBD1
CATSVRDRGSGEQYF
TGTGCCACCAGCGTCCGGGACAGGGGATCGGGCGAGCAGTACTTC
>medium-sized|TRBV4-3|TRBJ2-1|TRBD2
CASSQETSGGYNEQFF
TGCGCCAGCAGCCAAGAAACTAGCGGGGGGTACAATGAGCAGTTCTTC
>few|TRBV7-8|TRBJ2-3|-
CASSLSLLRISTDTQYF
TGTGCCAGCAGCTTAAGTCTTTTGCGGATCAGCACAGATACGCAGTATTTT
>few|TRBV6-6|TRBJ2-1|TRBD2
CASSYGGGSYNEQFF
TGTGCCAGCAGTTACGGGGGGGGCTCCTACAATGAGCAGTTCTTC
>-|TRBV12-3/TRBV12-4|TRBJ2-2|TRBD1
CASSPRGPWELFF
TGTGCCAGCAGTCCCAGGGGGCCTTGGGAGCTGTTTTTT
>-|TRBV6-2/TRBV6-3|TRBJ1-1|-
CASSYRGGNTEAFF
TGTGCCAGCAGTTACAGGGGAGGAAACACTGAAGCTTTCTTT
>few|TRBV19|TRBJ2-1|-
CASSMNGEGRQGQFF
TGTGCCAGTAGTATGAACGGCGAGGGTAGGCAGGGGCAGTTCTTC
>many|TRBV7-8|TRBJ1-6|-
CASIRGSSYNSPLHF
TGTGCCAGCATTAGAGGGAGCTCCTATAATTCACCCCTCCACTTT
>-|TRBV4-3|TRBJ1-1|-
CASSRALNRMNTEAFF
TGCGCCAGCAGCCGGGCACTGAACCGCATGAACACTGAAGCTTTCTTT
>few|TRBV4-2|TRBJ2-7|TRBD1
CASSPTGGSYYEQYF
TGTGCCAGCAGCCCCACAGGGGGCAGTTACTACGAGCAGTACTTC
>-|TRBV27|TRBJ1-5|-
CASSLSRNQPQHF
TGTGCCAGCAGTTTGTCCAGGAATCAGCCCCAGCATTTT
>-|TRBV7-9|TRBJ2-1|-
CASSLGKGSVNEQFF
TGTGCCAGCAGCTTAGGAAAGGGTTCGGTGAATGAGCAGTTCTTC
>few|TRBV4-1|TRBJ2-5|TRBD1
CASSPGPPDRGETQYF
TGCGCCAGCAGCCCAGGGCCCCCTGACAGGGGGGAGACCCAGTACTTC
>-|TRBV7-7|TRBJ2-1|TRBD2
CASSLGGGGFNEQFF
TGTGCCAGCAGCTTGGGCGGGGGTGGTTTCAATGAGCAGTTCTTC
>few|TRBV30|TRBJ2-7|-
CAWSERAYEQYF
TGTGCCTGGTCCGAGAGGGCCTACGAGCAGTACTTC
>many|TRBV5-1|TRBJ2-7|TRBD1
CASSLGDSFSYEQYF
TGCGCCAGCAGCTTGGGGGACAGTTTCTCCTACGAGCAGTACTTC
>-|TRBV25-1|TRBJ2-7|-
CASSESRGEQYF
TGTGCCAGCAGTGAATCTAGAGGGGAGCAGTACTTC
>few|TRBV6-2/TRBV6-3|TRBJ2-7|TRBD1
CASSSSGTAYEQYF
TGTGCCAGCAGTTCCTCCGGGACAGCCTACGAGCAGTACTTC
>-|TRBV9|TRBJ2-1|TRBD2
CASSVGDYLSWREQFF
TGTGCCAGCAGCGTAGGGGACTATTTGAGTTGGAGGGAGCAGTTCTTC
>-|TRBV4-3|TRBJ1-6|TRBD1
CASSQDLGTGYLEYNSPLHF
TGCGCCAGCAGCCAAGATCTCGGGACAGGATACCTAGAATATAATTCACCCCTCCACTTT
>few|TRBV12-3/TRBV12-4|TRBJ2-1|-
CASSQNELNEQFF
TGTGCCAGCAGCCAAAATGAGTTAAATGAGCAGTTCTTC
>few|TRBV7-9|TRBJ1-2|-
CASSLGQPKYNHGYTF
TGTGCCAGCAGCTTAGGACAGCCCAAGTACAATCATGGCTACACCTTC
>-|TRBV7-9|TRBJ1-2|-
CASSLSLDYGYTF
TGTGCCAGCAGCTTATCTCTCGACTATGGCTACACCTTC
>few|TRBV6-2/TRBV6-3|TRBJ2-7|-
CASSLPGRPYEQYF
TGTGCCAGCAGCTTGCCGGGGAGGCCCTACGAGCAGTACTTC
>-|TRBV25-1|TRBJ1-2|TRBD1
CASSGWTGVGGYTF
TGTGCCAGCAGTGGATGGACAGGGGTGGGGGGCTACACCTTC